This TCR beta chain was recovered during a study of beta chain features in type 1 diabetes. As concerns this clone: No antigen is known for it.

CDR1 is WNHNN and CDR2 is SYGVQD in the germline V gene (reference sequence). The CDR3 has 14 amino acids. The trim removed 0 bases at V and 6 bases at J, leaving 4 bases unmatched. Study-level results: Moderate yet significant TCRB CDR3 shortening was seen in Type 1 diabetes patients in all four CD4+ subsets.

The whole isolated RNA underwent reverse transcription, so sequencing captured expressed TCRB transcripts. Repertoires were generated with immunoSEQ multiplex PCR, while TCRdb's copy carries only in-frame clones and drops some. Found here are about 360,000 clones, over 10% of them singletons; the top ten hold about 0.01%. V is TRBV10-1 and J is TRBJ1-1; 7 nucleotides agree with TRBD1. This receptor was taken from a woman aged 18 to 35 with type 1 diabetes. The specimen sequenced was naive CD4+ T cells from blood. The CDR3 DNA sequence: TGCGCCAGCAGTGAGTCCAGGGGGGCTGCTGAAGCTTTCTTT. Protein: CASSESRGAAEAFF.